This TCR beta chain appears in the sequencing data of a study of response to subunit inactivated influenza vaccine. TCRdb independently ran MiXCR on the RT-PCR reads; one entry per CDR3 protein. The table shows more than 450,000 distinct CDR3 sequences, with about 10% occurring only once. This clonotype turned up a few times. There are 16 residues in the CDR3. With 2 bases clipped from V and 1 base from J, the junction kept 4 bases outside the gene matches. CDR1 is SGHRS and CDR2 is YFSETQ in the germline V gene. This receptor was taken from a man aged 50-59 years who received an inactivated influenza vaccine. The chain has TRBV5-1 and TRBJ2-2; 8 nucleotides line up with TRBD2. This specimen was PBMCs from blood, taken on the day of vaccination. CDR3 protein: CASSFSGTRNTGELFF. CDR3 sequence (DNA): TGCGCCAGCAGCTTTAGCGGGACACGGAACACCGGGGAGCTGTTTTTT.